A selection of T cell receptor beta chains follows, all from one sample in a study of post-analysis software for immune sequencing data. MiXCR, applied by TCRdb to the PCR reads, yields one record per CDR3 protein. The sample holds roughly 670,000 distinct CDR3 sequences; roughly three fifths are singletons and the top ten take 10% to 12%. Sequences were obtained from blood. The receptors here all came from a girl aged 2-15 years with multiple sclerosis. Both conserved end residues are part of each CDR3. Fields, in order: D gene, V gene, CDR3 length, J gene, clone size, CDR3 protein, CDR3 DNA. The D gene is left open where the match is weak. Some rows mark clone size as missing; the rest say once, few, many or name a class of expanded clone.

d_call: TRBD2; v_call: TRBV5-1; cdr3_length: 14; j_call: TRBJ2-1; clone_size: NA; cdr3_aa: CASRTGLVYNEQFF; cdr3_nt: TGCGCCAGCAGGACGGGACTAGTGTACAATGAGCAGTTCTTC
d_call: TRBD2; v_call: TRBV15; cdr3_length: 18; j_call: TRBJ2-3; clone_size: NA; cdr3_aa: CATSRDSGLAGTLDTQYF; cdr3_nt: TGTGCCACCAGCAGAGATTCCGGACTAGCGGGGACCCTGGATACGCAGTATTTT
d_call: TRBD1; v_call: TRBV29-1; cdr3_length: 14; j_call: TRBJ2-5; clone_size: NA; cdr3_aa: CSATGQGVKETQYF; cdr3_nt: TGCAGCGCCACGGGACAGGGGGTTAAAGAGACCCAGTACTTC
d_call: TRBD1; v_call: TRBV6-2/TRBV6-3; cdr3_length: 15; j_call: TRBJ1-5; clone_size: few; cdr3_aa: CASTMRGTGDQPQHF; cdr3_nt: TGTGCCAGCACCATGAGGGGGACAGGGGACCAGCCCCAGCATTTT
d_call: NA; v_call: TRBV6-5; cdr3_length: 11; j_call: TRBJ2-1; clone_size: once; cdr3_aa: CASWSGSEQFF; cdr3_nt: TGTGCCAGCTGGTCGGGGTCTGAGCAGTTCTTC
d_call: TRBD1; v_call: TRBV27; cdr3_length: 14; j_call: TRBJ1-2; clone_size: NA; cdr3_aa: CASSLGEGAGGYTF; cdr3_nt: TGTGCCAGCAGTTTAGGGGAGGGGGCAGGTGGCTACACCTTC
d_call: TRBD1; v_call: TRBV6-2/TRBV6-3; cdr3_length: 16; j_call: TRBJ2-4; clone_size: NA; cdr3_aa: CASSGGTGVAKNIQYF; cdr3_nt: TGTGCCAGCAGTGGCGGGACAGGGGTGGCCAAAAACATTCAGTACTTC
d_call: NA; v_call: TRBV20-1; cdr3_length: 12; j_call: TRBJ2-7; clone_size: NA; cdr3_aa: CSAQFITYEQYF; cdr3_nt: TGCAGTGCTCAGTTTATAACCTACGAGCAGTACTTC
d_call: TRBD2; v_call: TRBV20-1; cdr3_length: 14; j_call: TRBJ2-5; clone_size: NA; cdr3_aa: CSASLAGGKETQYF; cdr3_nt: TGCAGTGCTAGTCTGGCGGGGGGCAAAGAGACCCAGTACTTC
d_call: NA; v_call: TRBV20-1; cdr3_length: 12; j_call: TRBJ1-5; clone_size: NA; cdr3_aa: CSARSGNQPQHF; cdr3_nt: TGCAGTGCACGGAGTGGCAATCAGCCCCAGCATTTT
d_call: NA; v_call: TRBV6-5; cdr3_length: 15; j_call: TRBJ1-5; clone_size: NA; cdr3_aa: CASSSAQGKEQPQHF; cdr3_nt: TGTGCCAGCAGTTCCGCACAAGGAAAGGAACAGCCCCAGCATTTT
d_call: NA; v_call: TRBV20-1; cdr3_length: 13; j_call: TRBJ2-1; clone_size: few; cdr3_aa: CSAREWKGSGQFF; cdr3_nt: TGCAGTGCTAGAGAGTGGAAGGGGTCGGGGCAGTTCTTC
d_call: TRBD2; v_call: TRBV27; cdr3_length: 15; j_call: TRBJ2-3; clone_size: NA; cdr3_aa: CASSSSGRAPDTQYF; cdr3_nt: TGTGCCAGCAGTTCGAGCGGGAGGGCCCCAGATACGCAGTATTTT
d_call: NA; v_call: TRBV27; cdr3_length: 14; j_call: TRBJ2-7; clone_size: NA; cdr3_aa: CASSLGQPPPEQYF; cdr3_nt: TGTGCCAGCAGTTTAGGACAGCCACCCCCCGAGCAGTACTTC
d_call: NA; v_call: TRBV3-1; cdr3_length: 14; j_call: TRBJ2-7; clone_size: NA; cdr3_aa: CAISQEMGNYEQYF; cdr3_nt: TGTGCCATCAGCCAAGAAATGGGGAACTACGAGCAGTACTTC
d_call: NA; v_call: TRBV2; cdr3_length: 16; j_call: TRBJ2-7; clone_size: NA; cdr3_aa: CASGGAVRPLNDEQYF; cdr3_nt: TGTGCCAGCGGGGGCGCCGTGAGACCTCTAAACGACGAGCAGTACTTC
d_call: TRBD1; v_call: TRBV29-1; cdr3_length: 10; j_call: TRBJ1-2; clone_size: NA; cdr3_aa: CSVGTARYTF; cdr3_nt: TGCAGCGTCGGGACAGCTCGCTACACCTTC
d_call: TRBD2; v_call: TRBV20-1; cdr3_length: 15; j_call: TRBJ2-1; clone_size: NA; cdr3_aa: CSASGTSGSANEQFF; cdr3_nt: TGCAGTGCTAGTGGGACTAGCGGGAGTGCGAATGAGCAGTTCTTC
d_call: NA; v_call: TRBV2; cdr3_length: 14; j_call: TRBJ1-2; clone_size: NA; cdr3_aa: CASTLGEANYGYTF; cdr3_nt: TGTGCCAGCACACTGGGGGAAGCTAACTATGGCTACACCTTC
d_call: TRBD1; v_call: TRBV5-1; cdr3_length: 16; j_call: TRBJ2-7; clone_size: NA; cdr3_aa: CASSFTRTGVLGEQYF; cdr3_nt: TGCGCCAGCAGCTTTACGAGGACAGGGGTGTTGGGCGAGCAGTACTTC
d_call: TRBD2; v_call: TRBV25-1; cdr3_length: 16; j_call: TRBJ2-7; clone_size: NA; cdr3_aa: CASSDPGTSDSYEQYF; cdr3_nt: TGTGCCAGCAGTGATCCTGGGACTAGCGACTCCTACGAGCAGTACTTC
d_call: TRBD1; v_call: TRBV3-1; cdr3_length: 16; j_call: TRBJ1-2; clone_size: once; cdr3_aa: CASSLGGTETNYGYTF; cdr3_nt: TGTGCCAGCAGCCTGGGAGGGACAGAGACTAACTATGGCTACACCTTC
d_call: NA; v_call: TRBV11-3; cdr3_length: 15; j_call: TRBJ1-1; clone_size: NA; cdr3_aa: CASTASGAMNTEAFF; cdr3_nt: TGTGCCAGCACAGCATCCGGGGCCATGAACACTGAAGCTTTCTTT
d_call: NA; v_call: TRBV25-1; cdr3_length: 15; j_call: TRBJ1-2; clone_size: few; cdr3_aa: CASKETGQGWSSYTF; cdr3_nt: TGTGCCAGCAAGGAGACGGGGCAGGGCTGGAGCAGCTACACCTTC
d_call: TRBD1; v_call: TRBV11-1; cdr3_length: 16; j_call: TRBJ2-7; clone_size: NA; cdr3_aa: CASSPNGGTGAYEQYF; cdr3_nt: TGTGCCAGCAGCCCCAATGGCGGGACAGGGGCTTACGAGCAGTACTTC
d_call: NA; v_call: TRBV12-3/TRBV12-4; cdr3_length: 12; j_call: TRBJ2-3; clone_size: few; cdr3_aa: CASSFSEGTQYF; cdr3_nt: TGTGCCAGCAGTTTTTCCGAGGGTACGCAGTATTTT
d_call: TRBD1; v_call: TRBV18; cdr3_length: 16; j_call: TRBJ2-7; clone_size: few; cdr3_aa: CASSPQGQGNLYEQYF; cdr3_nt: TGTGCCAGCTCACCCCAGGGACAGGGGAACCTCTACGAGCAGTACTTC
d_call: TRBD2; v_call: TRBV2; cdr3_length: 16; j_call: TRBJ2-3; clone_size: NA; cdr3_aa: CASSPLAGGSTDTQYF; cdr3_nt: TGTGCCAGCAGTCCACTAGCGGGAGGGAGTACAGATACGCAGTATTTT
d_call: TRBD1; v_call: TRBV7-8; cdr3_length: 16; j_call: TRBJ1-2; clone_size: NA; cdr3_aa: CASSLTGGAESLPYTF; cdr3_nt: TGTGCCAGCAGCCTGACAGGGGGCGCGGAGTCTCTCCCCTACACCTTC
d_call: NA; v_call: TRBV20-1; cdr3_length: 11; j_call: TRBJ2-1; clone_size: few; cdr3_aa: CSAPTNNEQFF; cdr3_nt: TGCAGTGCTCCTACAAACAATGAGCAGTTCTTC
d_call: TRBD2; v_call: TRBV29-1; cdr3_length: 19; j_call: TRBJ2-1; clone_size: once; cdr3_aa: CSVGLIGFSLAGTPNEQFF; cdr3_nt: TGCAGCGTTGGGCTCATTGGGTTTAGTCTAGCGGGGACCCCCAATGAGCAGTTCTTC
d_call: NA; v_call: TRBV9; cdr3_length: 12; j_call: TRBJ2-3; clone_size: NA; cdr3_aa: CASSVSRDTQYF; cdr3_nt: TGTGCCAGCAGCGTTTCCCGGGATACGCAGTATTTT
d_call: NA; v_call: TRBV7-9; cdr3_length: 14; j_call: TRBJ1-1; clone_size: NA; cdr3_aa: CASSFITGRPEAFF; cdr3_nt: TGTGCCAGCAGCTTCATAACAGGTCGGCCTGAAGCTTTCTTT
d_call: TRBD1; v_call: TRBV12-3/TRBV12-4; cdr3_length: 14; j_call: TRBJ1-2; clone_size: NA; cdr3_aa: CASSSLDREYGYTF; cdr3_nt: TGTGCCAGCAGTTCTTTGGACAGGGAGTATGGCTACACCTTC
d_call: NA; v_call: TRBV12-3/TRBV12-4; cdr3_length: 17; j_call: TRBJ2-5; clone_size: NA; cdr3_aa: CASIDAPPKVGQETQYF; cdr3_nt: TGTGCCAGCATCGACGCCCCCCCGAAGGTTGGACAAGAGACCCAGTACTTC
d_call: NA; v_call: TRBV20-1; cdr3_length: 18; j_call: TRBJ2-3; clone_size: NA; cdr3_aa: CSARDWTGSKRPTDTQYF; cdr3_nt: TGCAGTGCTAGAGACTGGACGGGGTCCAAGCGGCCCACAGATACGCAGTATTTT
d_call: TRBD1; v_call: TRBV12-3/TRBV12-4; cdr3_length: 15; j_call: TRBJ2-1; clone_size: NA; cdr3_aa: CASSTRDRGGNEQFF; cdr3_nt: TGTGCCAGCAGCACCCGGGACAGGGGTGGCAATGAGCAGTTCTTC
d_call: TRBD1; v_call: TRBV10-3; cdr3_length: 14; j_call: TRBJ2-7; clone_size: few; cdr3_aa: CATRRDRSNYEQYF; cdr3_nt: TGTGCCACAAGGAGGGACAGGTCCAACTACGAGCAGTACTTC
d_call: NA; v_call: TRBV7-2; cdr3_length: 13; j_call: TRBJ2-5; clone_size: once; cdr3_aa: CASSLAEGLTQYF; cdr3_nt: TGTGCCAGCAGCTTAGCAGAAGGCCTGACCCAGTACTTC
d_call: NA; v_call: TRBV7-2; cdr3_length: 16; j_call: TRBJ2-5; clone_size: NA; cdr3_aa: CASSLEGRGAQETQYF; cdr3_nt: TGTGCCAGCAGCTTAGAAGGCAGGGGGGCCCAAGAGACCCAGTACTTC
d_call: TRBD1; v_call: TRBV6-5; cdr3_length: 16; j_call: TRBJ1-2; clone_size: NA; cdr3_aa: CASSYSKTGGDYGYTF; cdr3_nt: TGTGCCAGCAGTTACTCGAAAACAGGGGGCGACTATGGCTACACCTTC
d_call: TRBD1; v_call: TRBV7-9; cdr3_length: 16; j_call: TRBJ2-4; clone_size: NA; cdr3_aa: CASSLTHDRDQGIQYF; cdr3_nt: TGTGCCAGCAGCTTAACCCACGACAGGGATCAGGGCATTCAGTACTTC
d_call: TRBD1; v_call: TRBV7-2; cdr3_length: 13; j_call: TRBJ1-1; clone_size: NA; cdr3_aa: CASSLGQRPTAFF; cdr3_nt: TGTGCCAGCAGCTTGGGACAGAGGCCTACGGCTTTCTTT
d_call: TRBD2; v_call: TRBV4-3; cdr3_length: 16; j_call: TRBJ2-5; clone_size: NA; cdr3_aa: CASSQGLSTGGETQYF; cdr3_nt: TGCGCCAGCAGCCAGGGGCTAAGTACGGGGGGTGAGACCCAGTACTTC
d_call: NA; v_call: TRBV20-1; cdr3_length: 12; j_call: TRBJ1-2; clone_size: NA; cdr3_aa: CSAHSDFSGYTF; cdr3_nt: TGCAGTGCCCACAGCGATTTCAGTGGCTACACCTTC
d_call: TRBD1; v_call: TRBV6-1; cdr3_length: 19; j_call: TRBJ2-6; clone_size: few; cdr3_aa: CASSPRTGRLNSGANVLTF; cdr3_nt: TGTGCCAGCAGCCCGCGGACAGGGCGACTGAACTCTGGGGCCAACGTCCTGACTTTC
d_call: NA; v_call: TRBV4-1; cdr3_length: 16; j_call: TRBJ2-1; clone_size: once; cdr3_aa: CASSGSGLSRNNEQFF; cdr3_nt: TGCGCCAGCAGTGGGTCAGGGCTAAGTAGAAACAATGAGCAGTTCTTC